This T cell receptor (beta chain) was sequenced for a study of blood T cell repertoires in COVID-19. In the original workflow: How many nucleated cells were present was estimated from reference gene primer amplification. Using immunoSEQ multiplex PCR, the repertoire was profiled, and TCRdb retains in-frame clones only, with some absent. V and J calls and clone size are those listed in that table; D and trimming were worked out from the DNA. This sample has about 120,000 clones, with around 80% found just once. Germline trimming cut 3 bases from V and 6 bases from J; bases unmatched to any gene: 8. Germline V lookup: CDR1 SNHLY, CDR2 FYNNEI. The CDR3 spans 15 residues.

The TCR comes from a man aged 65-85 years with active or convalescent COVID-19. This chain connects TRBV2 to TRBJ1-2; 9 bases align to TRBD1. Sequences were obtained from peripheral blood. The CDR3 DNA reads TGTGCCAGCAGTGAGCCGCCGGGACAGGGTAATGGCTACACCTTC. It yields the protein CASSEPPGQGNGYTF.